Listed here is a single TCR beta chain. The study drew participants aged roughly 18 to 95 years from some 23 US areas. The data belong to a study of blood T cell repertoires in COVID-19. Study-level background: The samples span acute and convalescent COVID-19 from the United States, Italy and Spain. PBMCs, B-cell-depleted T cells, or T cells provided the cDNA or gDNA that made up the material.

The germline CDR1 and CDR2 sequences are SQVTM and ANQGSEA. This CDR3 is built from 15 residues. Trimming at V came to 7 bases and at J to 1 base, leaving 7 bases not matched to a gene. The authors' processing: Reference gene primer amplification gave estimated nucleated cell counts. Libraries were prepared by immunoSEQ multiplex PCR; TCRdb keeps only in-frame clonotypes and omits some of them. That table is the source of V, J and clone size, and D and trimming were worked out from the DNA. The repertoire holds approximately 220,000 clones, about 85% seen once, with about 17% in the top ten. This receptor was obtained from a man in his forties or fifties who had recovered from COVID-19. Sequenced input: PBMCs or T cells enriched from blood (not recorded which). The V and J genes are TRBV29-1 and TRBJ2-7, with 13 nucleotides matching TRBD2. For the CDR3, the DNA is TGCAGCGCATGGACTAGCGGGAGAGGGTCCTACGAGCAGTACTTC. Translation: CSAWTSGRGSYEQYF.